This TCR beta chain is from a study of neurological immune-mediated disorders. Study information: The roughly 35 multiple sclerosis patients comprised some 30 that were relapsing-remitting and 3 that were secondary progressive.

This clonotype was seen at least ten times. Its antigen is as yet unknown. The cDNA was synthesized by means of template-switch 5'RACE, which was carried out with 10-nucleotide random UMIs. Each CDR3 protein is one row after TCRdb ran MiXCR on the 5' RACE reads. The sample contains about 55,000 distinct CDR3 sequences, roughly 4.4% of which appear only once. The unsorted libraries had their origin in 2 million PBMCs stored at -80 C. Whole-study findings and limits: The multiple sclerosis repertoire cluster was associated with no clinical or MRI feature.

The length of the CDR3 is 14 residues. The V gene's germline CDR1 is SGHKS and CDR2 YYEKEE (reference sequence). Trimming removed 5 bases from V and 6 bases from J; junction bases left unmatched: 9. Input material: PBMCs. V gene TRBV5-5 combines with J gene TRBJ1-1; 8 nucleotides agree with TRBD1. This receptor was taken from a man aged 50-60 years with multiple sclerosis. CDR3 amino acids: CASRRQGSEAEAFF. Written as DNA, the CDR3 is TGTGCCAGCAGACGACAGGGGAGTGAGGCTGAAGCTTTCTTT.